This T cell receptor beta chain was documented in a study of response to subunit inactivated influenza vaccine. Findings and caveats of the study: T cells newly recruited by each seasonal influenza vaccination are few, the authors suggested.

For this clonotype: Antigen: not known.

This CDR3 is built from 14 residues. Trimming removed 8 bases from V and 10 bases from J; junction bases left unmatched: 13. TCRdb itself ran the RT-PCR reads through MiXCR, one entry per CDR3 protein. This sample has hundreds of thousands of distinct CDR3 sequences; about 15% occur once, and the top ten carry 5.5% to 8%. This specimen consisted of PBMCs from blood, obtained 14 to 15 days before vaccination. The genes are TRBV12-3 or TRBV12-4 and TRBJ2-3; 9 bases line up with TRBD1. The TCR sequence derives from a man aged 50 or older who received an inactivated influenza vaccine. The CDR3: CASRGDREGIAQYF. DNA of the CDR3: TGTGCCAGCCGCGGGGACAGGGAAGGTATCGCGCAGTATTTT.